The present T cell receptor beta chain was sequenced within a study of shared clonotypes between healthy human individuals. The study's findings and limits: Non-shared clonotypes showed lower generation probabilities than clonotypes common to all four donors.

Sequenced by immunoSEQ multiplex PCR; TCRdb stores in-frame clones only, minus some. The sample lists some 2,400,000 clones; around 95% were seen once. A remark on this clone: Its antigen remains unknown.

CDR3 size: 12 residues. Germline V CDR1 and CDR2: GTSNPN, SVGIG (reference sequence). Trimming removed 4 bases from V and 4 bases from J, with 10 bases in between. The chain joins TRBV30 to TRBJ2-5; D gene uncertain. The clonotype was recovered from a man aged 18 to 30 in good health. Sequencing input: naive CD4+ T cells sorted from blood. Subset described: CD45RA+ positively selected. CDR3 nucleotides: TGTGCCTGGATGAAGAGCGCAGAGACCCAGTACTTC. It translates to CAWMKSAETQYF.